This paragraph covers one TCR beta chain sequence. This sample stems from a study of shared clonotypes between healthy human individuals. Deep was the level used in running the assay. Libraries were prepared by immunoSEQ multiplex PCR; TCRdb keeps only in-frame clonotypes and omits some of them. Seen here are over 400,000 clones, around four fifths observed once, and the top ten hold around 12%. With V trimmed by 5 bases and J by 1 base, 7 bases remained unmatched. The germline V gene encodes CDR1 MDHEN and CDR2 SYDVKM. This CDR3 is built from 16 residues. The clonotype comes from a woman between 40 and 50 years old in good health. Some clones in this sample may be carry-over from other donors' samples. The V and J genes are TRBV28 and TRBJ2-2, with TRBD2 matching over 7 bases. The specimen sequenced was PBMCs. The CDR3 protein is CASSPPGGLNTGELFF. As DNA, the CDR3 is TGTGCCAGCAGTCCCCCGGGAGGCTTGAACACCGGGGAGCTGTTTTTT.